This TCR beta chain was obtained from a study of tumor and adjacent non-tumor tissue in lung cancer. No cell sorting was done before RNA was extracted from the tissue. More than 3 cm separated this lung sample from the edge of the tumor. Three rounds of nested PCR, following a modified ARM-PCR protocol, produced the TCRbeta library. One entry per CDR3 protein, called by TCRdb with MiXCR from the multiplex PCR reads. The table has 60,000 to 80,000 distinct CDR3 sequences, around 70% seen once. A remark on this clonotype: At one of its ends the junction is not consistent with the germline gene, which may arise from a read error.

The CDR3 is made up of 15 amino acids. Germline V gene sequence: CDR1 MNHNS, CDR2 SASEGT. Sample: distant non-tumor lung tissue. The chain couples TRBV6-1 to TRBJ2-7; D is possibly TRBD1 (5 bases). The receptor was derived from a woman aged 45-60 years with non-small cell lung cancer. CDR3 DNA sequence: TGTGCGAGCAGTAAAGGGGCTCGGGTCCGCTACGAGCAGTACTTC. Translated: CASSKGARVRYEQYF.